The table lists the clone carrying this TCR beta chain with a few counts. The antigen is unknown. This sample is drawn from a study of cytomegalovirus exposure and HLA in healthy donors. In the study overall: Earlier work reported roughly 120 million unique TCR beta sequences from 150 million to 200 million T cells. Study-wide findings and caveats: Later work found most CMV-associated TCR beta chains apparently HLA-restricted.

Losses at the gene ends were 6 bases for V and 0 bases for J; bases not matched to a gene: 3. This CDR3 comprises 15 residues. Germline V gene sequence: CDR1 SNHLY, CDR2 FYNNEI. No record exists of this donor's CMV serostatus. PCR amplification relied on 60 Vbeta primers (plus 13 Jbeta primers). The protocol was immunoSEQ multiplex PCR, while the TCRdb copy is restricted to in-frame clones and leaves out a portion. Altogether some 140,000 clones are present, approximately 70% being singletons, with the ten largest covering 1.5% to 2%. This chain links TRBV2 with TRBJ1-5, with 9 bases fitting TRBD1. The receptor was derived from a human donor in good health. The sequenced sample consisted of PBMCs. CDR3 loop: CASRRDRDSNQPQHF. The CDR3 DNA reads as TGTGCCAGCAGGAGGGACAGGGATAGCAATCAGCCCCAGCATTTT.